The 28 T cell receptor beta chains below come from one sample, sequenced in a study of OX40 agonist ivuxolimab in advanced cancers. Sequencing used immunoSEQ multiplex PCR; TCRdb keeps in-frame clones, though not all of them. Among around 100,000 clones listed, 85% to 90% were seen once. The specimen comprised CD4+ or CD8+ T cells sorted from blood, sampled in a trial of the OX40 agonist ivuxolimab. The receptors were sampled from an adult with an advanced solid tumor such as melanoma, head and neck, liver or kidney cancer.

The CDR3 DNA follows: TGTGCCAGCAGCGTAGCAGGGACTGGGGCCAACGTCCTGACTTTC. Protein sequence: CASSVAGTGANVLTF. This chain joins TRBV9 and TRBJ2-6, with D maybe TRBD1 (5 bases). CDR1 and CDR2 from the germline V gene are SGDLS and YYNGEE. The CDR3 is made up of 15 amino acids. V shed 0 bases and J shed 2 bases, with 6 bases lying between them. Looking up the rest from reference TRBV9 and TRBJ2-6 gives the full variable domain: DSGVTQTPKHLITATGQRVTLRCSPRSGDLSVYWYQQSLDQGLQFLIQYYNGEERAKGNILERFSAQQFPDLHSELNLSSLELGDSALYFCASSVAGTGANVLTFGAGSRLTVL.

This clone has more than one count but fewer than ten. The rearrangement uses TRBV30 and TRBJ1-4; D ambiguous. Trimming shortened V by 1 base and J by 7 bases, and 7 bases separated the two germline ends. The CDR3 consists of 12 residues. The germline V gene has CDR1 GTSNPN and CDR2 SVGIG (reference sequence). CDR3 loop: CAWSESVEKLFF. The CDR3 nucleotides are TGTGCCTGGAGTGAATCGGTTGAAAAACTGTTTTTT.

The rearrangement joins TRBV7-2 to TRBJ2-5, with D uncertain. The CDR3 runs 12 residues. The V gene's germline CDR1 is SGHTA and CDR2 FQGNSA. Trimming stripped 6 bases from V and 2 bases from J, with 7 bases between. CDR3 DNA sequence: TGTGCCAGCAGTCATATACAAGAGACCCAGTACTTC. This sequence encodes CASSHIQETQYF. The full variable domain, rest sourced from reference TRBV7-2 and TRBJ2-5, is GAGVSQSPSNKVTEKGKDVELRCDPISGHTALYWYRQSLGQGLEFLIYFQGNSAPDKSGLPSDRFSAERTGGSVSTLTIQRTQQEDSAVYLCASSHIQETQYFGPGTRLLVL.

The chain employs TRBV2 and TRBJ2-7; TRBD2 might be the D (5 bases). Germline CDR1 reads SNHLY; CDR2 reads FYNNEI. The CDR3 has 13 amino acids. Trimming stripped 8 bases from V and 3 bases from J, with 14 bases between. CDR3 loop: CASDSDWNYEQYF. DNA of the CDR3: TGTGCCAGCGATTCGGACTGGAACTACGAGCAGTACTTC.

The gene calls are TRBV18 and TRBJ2-7; no definite D call. Looked up from germline, CDR1 is KGHSH and CDR2 is LQKENI. V dropped 6 bases and J dropped 0 bases, with 12 bases sitting between them. CDR3 length: 14 residues. DNA of the CDR3: TGTGCCAGCTCTCCCAGCACGGTCTCCTACGAGCAGTACTTC. It encodes CASSPSTVSYEQYF.

This sequence joins TRBV2 and TRBJ2-3; 9 nucleotides align to TRBD2. Germline trimming cut 5 bases from V and 2 bases from J; bases unmatched to any gene: 5. This CDR3 has 15 amino acids. Per the germline V gene, CDR1 is SNHLY and CDR2 is FYNNEI. The CDR3 DNA sequence: TGTGCCAGCAGTACGACTAGCGGTTCCACAGATACGCAGTATTTT. It encodes CASSTTSGSTDTQYF.

The rearrangement uses TRBV7-2 and TRBJ1-3; D remains unclear. The CDR3 consists of 14 residues. CDR1 SGHTA and CDR2 FQGNSA come from the germline V gene. The germline V and J ends were trimmed by 1 base and 0 bases, with 4 bases remaining between them. CDR3 DNA sequence: TGTGCCAGCAGCTTAGTTGGCTCTGGAAACACCATATATTTT. This gives the protein CASSLVGSGNTIYF. The full variable domain, in which reference TRBV7-2 and TRBJ1-3 provide the parts outside the CDR3, is GAGVSQSPSNKVTEKGKDVELRCDPISGHTALYWYRQSLGQGLEFLIYFQGNSAPDKSGLPSDRFSAERTGGSVSTLTIQRTQQEDSAVYLCASSLVGSGNTIYFGEGSWLTVV.

The chain couples TRBV7-2 to TRBJ2-5, with 16 nucleotides matching TRBD2. V was clipped by 4 bases and J by 4 bases; unmatched bases: 6. The CDR3 is made up of 17 amino acids. Per the germline V gene, CDR1 is SGHTA and CDR2 is FQGNSA. The CDR3 DNA sequence: TGTGCCAGCAGCTCGGGACTAGCGGGAGGGTGGGGAGAGACCCAGTACTTC. Residues: CASSSGLAGGWGETQYF. Combining the CDR3 with reference TRBV7-2 and TRBJ2-5 gives the whole variable domain GAGVSQSPSNKVTEKGKDVELRCDPISGHTALYWYRQSLGQGLEFLIYFQGNSAPDKSGLPSDRFSAERTGGSVSTLTIQRTQQEDSAVYLCASSSGLAGGWGETQYFGPGTRLLVL.

The CDR3 here is CASSVGPSNYGYTF. The DNA for the CDR3 is TGCGCCAGCAGCGTGGGACCTTCTAACTATGGCTACACCTTC. The chain has TRBV5-1 and TRBJ1-2; possibly TRBD1 for D (5 bases). Trimming removed 4 bases at V and 0 bases at J, with 10 bases between. The CDR3 is 14 residues long. Germline V gene lookup returns CDR1 SGHRS and CDR2 YFSETQ.

V usage is TRBV18 and J usage is TRBJ1-6; a weak D match, TRBD1 (5 bases). This CDR3 spans 14 amino acids. Germline V CDR1 and CDR2: KGHSH, LQKENI. The V gene lost 6 bases and the J gene lost 10 bases, with 16 bases spanning the gap. The CDR3 DNA follows: TGTGCCAGCTCTCTCGGGCAGGGAGAGTCACCCCTCCACTTT. It encodes CASSLGQGESPLHF.

This rearrangement joins TRBV15 to TRBJ1-2; TRBD1 matches 12 bases. The CDR3 is 16 residues long. Germline lookup yields CDR1 LNHNV and CDR2 YYDKDF (reference sequence). J gave up 6 bases and V 3 bases, and 8 bases lay outside the gene matches. CDR3 DNA sequence: TGTGCCACCAGCAGGGGGTCGGGACAGGGGGCCCATGGCTACACCTTC. Its protein is CATSRGSGQGAHGYTF.

V and J are TRBV4-2 and TRBJ1-2, with 8 bases aligning to TRBD1. V lost 3 bases to trimming and J lost 1 base; unmatched junction nucleotides: 4. Germline V gives CDR1 LGHNA, CDR2 YNFKEQ. The CDR3 spans 15 residues. This CDR3 is CASSHDRGRNYGYTF. The CDR3 nucleotides are TGTGCCAGCAGCCACGACAGGGGTCGTAACTATGGCTACACCTTC.

V gene TRBV5-1 combines with J gene TRBJ2-1, with D perhaps matching TRBD1 or TRBD2 (5 bases each). This CDR3 is built from 14 residues. Germline lookup yields CDR1 SGHRS and CDR2 YFSETQ. The V and J ends lost 4 bases and 8 bases respectively, with 16 bases between them. In DNA form, the CDR3 reads TGCGCCAGCAGCCGGGGCCCTAAAGGTGATGAGCAGTTCTTC. Protein sequence: CASSRGPKGDEQFF.

The rearrangement uses TRBV5-1 and TRBJ1-2, with D possibly matching TRBD1 (5 bases). V gave up 1 base and J gave up 2 bases, with 6 bases separating them. CDR3 size: 13 residues. The germline V gene has CDR1 SGHRS and CDR2 YFSETQ. CDR3 residues: CASSLPGNYGYTF. The CDR3 nucleotides are TGCGCCAGCAGCTTGCCAGGGAACTATGGCTACACCTTC.

V is TRBV5-5 and J is TRBJ1-4; D remains ambiguous. Per germline, CDR1 SGHKS and CDR2 YYEKEE (reference sequence). This CDR3 is built from 14 residues. V lost 1 base to trimming and J lost 3 bases, with 7 bases between them. The CDR3 nucleotides read TGTGCCAGCAGCTTGTTGCGGGCTAATGAAAAACTGTTTTTT. This sequence encodes CASSLLRANEKLFF.

The rearrangement joins TRBV9 to TRBJ1-1; D may be TRBD1 (5 bases). Germline-derived CDR1 and CDR2 are SGDLS and YYNGEE. The CDR3 covers 15 residues. The V and J ends lost 0 bases and 4 bases respectively, with 13 bases between them. The CDR3: CASSVGWDPGTEAFF. The CDR3 DNA is TGTGCCAGCAGCGTAGGGTGGGACCCCGGCACTGAAGCTTTCTTT.

This chain joins TRBV5-4 and TRBJ2-1; 9 positions agree with TRBD2. Germline CDR1 and CDR2: SGHNT and YYREEE (reference sequence). With V trimmed by 4 bases and J by 0 bases, 2 bases remained unmatched. The CDR3 totals 15 residues. As DNA, the CDR3 is TGTGCCAGCAGCCGCGGGGGGGCCTCCTACAATGAGCAGTTCTTC. Translation: CASSRGGASYNEQFF. The whole variable domain, filled in from reference TRBV5-4 and TRBJ2-1, reads ETGVTQSPTHLIKTRGQQVTLRCSSQSGHNTVSWYQQALGQGPQFIFQYYREEENGRGNFPPRFSGLQFPNYSSELNVNALELDDSALYLCASSRGGASYNEQFFGPGTRLTVL.

The chain joins TRBV5-4 to TRBJ1-1; TRBD1 is a possible D gene (5 bases). Germline CDR1 is SGHNT and CDR2 is YYREEE (reference sequence). The CDR3 consists of 14 residues. Trimming took off 4 bases at V and 5 bases at J, with 15 bases between the two ends. The chain's CDR3 is CASSGGAEGTEAFF. For the CDR3, the DNA is TGTGCCAGCAGCGGCGGGGCCGAAGGAACTGAAGCTTTCTTT.

This chain joins TRBV9 and TRBJ2-7, with a weak D call TRBD2 (6 bases). Germline CDR1 is SGDLS and CDR2 is YYNGEE. The ends were cut back, 2 bases at V and 0 bases at J, with 12 bases in the middle. The CDR3 runs to 15 residues. CDR3 residues: CASSVGRSPSYEQYF. The CDR3 DNA is TGTGCCAGCAGCGTGGGGAGGTCCCCCTCCTACGAGCAGTACTTC.

This rearrangement joins TRBV27 to TRBJ2-7; no clear D gene. This CDR3 region has 15 residues. V lost 0 bases, J lost 7 bases, and 16 bases lay in between. Per germline, CDR1 MNHEY and CDR2 SMNVEV (reference sequence). In DNA form, the CDR3 reads TGTGCCAGCAGTTTATCGAAGGGTCCTCCTAATGAGCAGTACTTC. Translating gives CASSLSKGPPNEQYF.

This clone was recorded once. The chain uses TRBV7-6 and TRBJ2-5; D perhaps matches TRBD2 (7 bases). CDR3 length equals 15 residues. V dropped 5 bases and J dropped 5 bases, with 18 bases sitting between them. Germline CDR1 is SGHVS and CDR2 is FNYEAQ. The CDR3 spells CASSRGADSGETQYF. DNA for the CDR3: TGTGCCAGCAGCCGGGGGGCAGACTCCGGGGAGACCCAGTACTTC.

The J gene is TRBJ2-5, the V gene TRBV4-2; no clear D. Trimming took 3 bases from V and 2 from J, leaving 4 bases between them. This CDR3 comprises 12 residues. The V gene's germline CDR1 is LGHNA and CDR2 YNFKEQ. DNA for the CDR3: TGTGCCAGCAGCCAGCCGCAAGAGACCCAGTACTTC. Translating it yields CASSQPQETQYF.

The V call is TRBV4-2, the J call TRBJ1-5; 8 positions match TRBD1. From germline, CDR1 is LGHNA and CDR2 YNFKEQ. The CDR3 is made up of 17 amino acids. V lost 4 bases to trimming and J lost 6 bases; unmatched junction nucleotides: 14. The CDR3 region is CASSPTGQGKVGQPQHF. The CDR3 DNA follows: TGTGCCAGCAGCCCCACCGGACAGGGAAAGGTGGGTCAGCCCCAGCATTTT.

The rearrangement uses TRBV5-1 and TRBJ1-1; D might be TRBD1 (5 bases). Trimming left V 0 bases short and J 3 bases short, with 9 bases between. CDR1 is SGHRS and CDR2 is YFSETQ in the germline V gene. The CDR3 contains 14 residues. The CDR3 region is CASSLADRDTEAFF. Here the CDR3 DNA reads TGCGCCAGCAGCTTGGCCGACAGAGACACTGAAGCTTTCTTT.

The V call is TRBV4-2, the J call TRBJ1-5, with 8 bases lining up with TRBD1. V trimming: 3 bases; J trimming: 9 bases; junction bases outside the gene matches: 10. The CDR3 totals 15 residues. Germline CDR1 LGHNA, CDR2 YNFKEQ. The CDR3: CASSQETGAWWPQHF. CDR3 sequence (DNA): TGTGCCAGCAGCCAGGAGACAGGGGCGTGGTGGCCCCAGCATTTT.

The J gene is TRBJ1-2, the V gene TRBV5-8; D gene uncertain. The CDR3 has 14 amino acids. Per germline, CDR1 SGHTS and CDR2 YDEGEE. With 0 bases removed from V and 4 bases from J, the gap between germline ends came to 10 bases. DNA of the CDR3: TGTGCCAGCAGCTTGGGGGTCCTTACCTATGGCTACACCTTC. Protein sequence: CASSLGVLTYGYTF.

Written as DNA, the CDR3 is TGTGCCAGCAGCGGAACAGGGACAGGGAACACTGAAGCTTTCTTT. Protein product: CASSGTGTGNTEAFF. V and J are TRBV5-8 and TRBJ1-1; 8 bases are a match to TRBD1. From germline, CDR1 is SGHTS and CDR2 YDEGEE. The CDR3 runs to 15 residues. Trimming at V came to 4 bases and at J to 1 base, leaving 6 bases not matched to a gene.

The chain carries TRBV7-9 and TRBJ2-7; D is perhaps TRBD1 (6 bases). Trimming took 5 bases from V and 0 from J, leaving 11 bases between them. There are 14 residues in the CDR3. Germline CDR1 and CDR2: SEHNR and FQNEAQ (reference sequence). The CDR3 here is CASSRQGISYEQYF. The CDR3 DNA is TGTGCCAGCAGCCGCCAGGGGATCTCCTACGAGCAGTACTTC.